This TCR beta chain originates from a study of technical replicates of blood from several donors. The V and J ends lost 1 base and 8 bases respectively, with 17 bases between them. The CDR3 runs 15 residues. Germline lookup yields CDR1 MNHNS and CDR2 SASEGT. The data were produced by immunoSEQ multiplex PCR, yet TCRdb's version contains in-frame clones alone and is incomplete. The sample includes about 69,000 clones, 88% seen only once; the top ten take 4% to 5%. The chain uses TRBV6-1 and TRBJ1-2; a possible D gene is TRBD1 (6 bases). Sample: PBMCs. The sequence came from a human donor in good health. Some clones in this sample may be carry-over from other donors' samples. Written as DNA, the CDR3 is TGTGCCAGCAGTGAAGGGTCGGGACACTTAGGAGGCTACACCTTC. Protein: CASSEGSGHLGGYTF.